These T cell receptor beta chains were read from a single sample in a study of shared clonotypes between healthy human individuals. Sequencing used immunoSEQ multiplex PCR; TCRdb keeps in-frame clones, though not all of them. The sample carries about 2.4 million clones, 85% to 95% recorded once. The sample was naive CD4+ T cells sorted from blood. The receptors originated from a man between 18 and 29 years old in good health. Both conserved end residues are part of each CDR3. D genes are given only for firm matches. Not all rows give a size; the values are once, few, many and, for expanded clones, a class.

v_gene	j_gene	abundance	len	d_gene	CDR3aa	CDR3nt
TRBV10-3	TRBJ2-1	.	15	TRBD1	CAISVGQTTINEQFF	TGTGCCATCAGTGTGGGACAGACTACAATCAATGAGCAGTTCTTC
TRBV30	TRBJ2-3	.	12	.	CAWSVVPDTQYF	TGTGCCTGGAGTGTGGTACCAGATACGCAGTATTTT
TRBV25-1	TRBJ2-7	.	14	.	CASTLRRPYYEQYF	TGTGCCAGCACACTTCGGCGCCCCTACTACGAGCAGTACTTC
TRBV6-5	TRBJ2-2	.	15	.	CASSYSPGVPGELFF	TGTGCCAGCAGTTACTCGCCAGGGGTACCCGGGGAGCTGTTTTTT
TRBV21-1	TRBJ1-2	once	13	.	CASRRQGNYGYTF	TGTGCCAGCAGAAGACAGGGGAACTATGGCTACACCTTC
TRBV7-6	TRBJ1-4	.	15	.	CASSSLGAGNEKLFF	TGTGCCAGCAGCTCGCTGGGGGCTGGTAATGAAAAACTGTTTTTT
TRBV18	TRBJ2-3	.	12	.	CASSLNTDTQYF	TGTGCCAGCTCCTTGAACACAGATACGCAGTATTTT
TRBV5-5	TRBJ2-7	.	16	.	CASSLDPNRSPYEQYF	TGTGCCAGCAGCTTGGACCCTAACAGGTCCCCCTACGAGCAGTACTTC
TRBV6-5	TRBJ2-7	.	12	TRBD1	CASSSIGGGQYF	TGTGCCAGCAGCTCGATAGGGGGCGGGCAGTACTTC
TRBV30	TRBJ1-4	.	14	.	CAWSVEATNEKLFF	TGTGCCTGGAGTGTGGAGGCAACTAATGAAAAACTGTTTTTT
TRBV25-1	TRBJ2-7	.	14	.	CASRDDRSSYEQYF	TGTGCCAGCAGGGATGACAGAAGCTCCTACGAGCAGTACTTC
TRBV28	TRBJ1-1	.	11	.	CASTQNTEAFF	TGTGCCAGCACCCAAAACACTGAAGCTTTCTTT
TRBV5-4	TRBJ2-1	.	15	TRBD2	CASSFGLAFGNEQFF	TGTGCCAGCAGCTTCGGACTAGCGTTTGGCAATGAGCAGTTCTTC
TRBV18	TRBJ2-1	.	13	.	CASSPGGLNEQFF	TGTGCCAGCTCACCTGGGGGCCTCAATGAGCAGTTCTTC
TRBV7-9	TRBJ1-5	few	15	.	CASSSSTGLNQPQHF	TGTGCCAGCAGCTCCTCGACAGGCCTCAATCAGCCCCAGCATTTT
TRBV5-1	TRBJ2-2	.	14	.	CASSTSWGNGELFF	TGCGCCAGCAGCACCTCTTGGGGGAACGGGGAGCTGTTTTTT